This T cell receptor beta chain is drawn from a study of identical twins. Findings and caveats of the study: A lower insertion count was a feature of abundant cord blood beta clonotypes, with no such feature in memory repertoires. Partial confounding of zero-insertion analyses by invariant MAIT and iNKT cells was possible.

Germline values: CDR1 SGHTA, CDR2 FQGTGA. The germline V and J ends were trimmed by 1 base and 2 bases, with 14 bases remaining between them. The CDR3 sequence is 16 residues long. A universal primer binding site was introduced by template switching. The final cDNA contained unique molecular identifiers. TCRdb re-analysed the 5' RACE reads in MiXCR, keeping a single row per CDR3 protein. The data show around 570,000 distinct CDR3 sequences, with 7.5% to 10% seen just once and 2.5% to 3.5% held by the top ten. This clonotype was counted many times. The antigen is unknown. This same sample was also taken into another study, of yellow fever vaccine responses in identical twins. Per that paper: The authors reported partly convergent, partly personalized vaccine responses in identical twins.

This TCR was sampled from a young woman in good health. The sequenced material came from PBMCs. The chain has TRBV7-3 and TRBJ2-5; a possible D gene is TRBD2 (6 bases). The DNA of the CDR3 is TGTGCCAGCAGCTTAAGGGGGTTAGCGGAACAAGAGACCCAGTACTTC. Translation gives CASSLRGLAEQETQYF.